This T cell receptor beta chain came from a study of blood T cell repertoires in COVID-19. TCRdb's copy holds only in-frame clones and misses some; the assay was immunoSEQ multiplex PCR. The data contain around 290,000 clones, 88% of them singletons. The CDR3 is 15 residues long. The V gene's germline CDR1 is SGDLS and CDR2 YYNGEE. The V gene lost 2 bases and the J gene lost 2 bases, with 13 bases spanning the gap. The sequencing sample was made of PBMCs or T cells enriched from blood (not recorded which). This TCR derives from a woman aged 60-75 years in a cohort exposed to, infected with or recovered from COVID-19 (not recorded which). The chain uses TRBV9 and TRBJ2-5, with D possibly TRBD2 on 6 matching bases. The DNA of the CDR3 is TGTGCCAGCAGCGTGGGGGTAGCGGAACAAGAGACCCAGTACTTC. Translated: CASSVGVAEQETQYF.